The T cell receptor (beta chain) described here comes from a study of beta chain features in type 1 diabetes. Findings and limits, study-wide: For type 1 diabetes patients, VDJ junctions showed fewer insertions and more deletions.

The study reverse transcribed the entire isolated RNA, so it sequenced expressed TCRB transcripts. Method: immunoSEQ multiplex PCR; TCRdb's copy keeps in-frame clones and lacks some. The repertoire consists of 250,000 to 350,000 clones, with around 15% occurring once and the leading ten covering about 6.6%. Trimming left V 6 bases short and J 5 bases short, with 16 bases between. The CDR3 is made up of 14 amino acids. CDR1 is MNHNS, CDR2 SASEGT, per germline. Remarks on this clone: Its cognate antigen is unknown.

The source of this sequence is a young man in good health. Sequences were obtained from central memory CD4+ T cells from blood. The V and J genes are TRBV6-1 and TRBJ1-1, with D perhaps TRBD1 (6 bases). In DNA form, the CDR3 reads TGTGCCAGCAGGAAGGCGGGGGCGGCGACTGAAGCTTTCTTT. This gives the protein CASRKAGAATEAFF.